These T cell receptor beta chains were read from a single sample in a study of T cell changes during pregnancy in multiple sclerosis. The method was immunoSEQ multiplex PCR; TCRdb's version includes in-frame clones alone and lacks a portion of them. The sample has about 57,000 clones; under 95% are singletons. The source material was peripheral blood, sampled after pregnancy. These receptor sequences come from a female donor in good health, enrolled as a control in a pregnancy study. Each CDR3 is given with its conserved first and last residue. A D gene is named only where the DNA matches it firmly. Clone size is shown for a subset of rows, as once, few, many or a class of expanded clone.

-	-	TRBV5-1	TRBJ2-3	TGCGCCAGCAGCTCTGAGAGCCGCACAGATACGCAGTATTTT	CASSSESRTDTQYF
-	TRBD2	TRBV29-1	TRBJ2-5	TGCAGCGTTGAGCGGGGGGCGAAAGGAGAGACCCAGTACTTC	CSVERGAKGETQYF
-	TRBD1	TRBV5-1	TRBJ1-1	TGCGCCAGCAGCTGGACCGGGACAGGGGGCACTGAAGCTTTCTTT	CASSWTGTGGTEAFF
-	-	TRBV6-6	TRBJ2-4	TGTGCCAGCAGTGTGGACAGCAAAAACATTCAGTACTTC	CASSVDSKNIQYF
once	TRBD1	TRBV7-2	TRBJ2-2	TGTGCCAGCAGCTCCCCAGCCGGGACAGGGAACACCGGGGAGCTGTTTTTT	CASSSPAGTGNTGELFF
-	-	TRBV6-4	TRBJ2-2	TGTGCCAGCAGTGAGACAATGACCGGGGAGCTGTTTTTT	CASSETMTGELFF
-	TRBD2	TRBV5-1	TRBJ2-1	TGCGCCAGCAGCTTGAAGAGCGGGGCGGCCTACAATGAGCAGTTCTTC	CASSLKSGAAYNEQFF
few	TRBD1	TRBV27	TRBJ1-1	TGTGCCAGCAGCAACCTCGAGACAGGGTTCGTCGCTGAAGCTTTCTTT	CASSNLETGFVAEAFF
-	-	TRBV9	TRBJ1-3	TGTGCCAGCAGCGTTCAGGGCTCTACCTCTGGAAACACCATATATTTT	CASSVQGSTSGNTIYF
-	-	TRBV9	TRBJ2-1	TGTGCCAGCAGCGCCAGCGGCGGGGGCCCCTACAATGAGCAGTTCTTC	CASSASGGGPYNEQFF
-	-	TRBV10-3	TRBJ2-3	TGTGCCATCAGTTACACAGGGACGAGCACAGATACGCAGTATTTT	CAISYTGTSTDTQYF
-	-	TRBV28	TRBJ2-7	TGTGCCAGCAGGACAGGTTCCTACGAGCAGTACTTC	CASRTGSYEQYF
-	-	TRBV29-1	TRBJ1-3	TGCAGCGTCGAGGACAGAGGCTCTGGAAACACCATATATTTT	CSVEDRGSGNTIYF
-	TRBD2	TRBV7-8	TRBJ2-1	TGTGCCGGCAAGACTAGCGGATCCTACAATGAGCAGTTCTTC	CAGKTSGSYNEQFF
-	TRBD2	TRBV28	TRBJ2-1	TGTGCCAGCAGTCCAAGGAGCGGGATGGGCAATGAGCAGTTCTTC	CASSPRSGMGNEQFF
few	-	TRBV7-2	TRBJ2-3	TGTGCCAGCGTGGCAACCCCTAGCACAGATACGCAGTATTTT	CASVATPSTDTQYF
-	TRBD1	TRBV7-2	TRBJ1-1	TGTGCCAGCAGCTTAGATAGGACAGGGATCACTGAAGCTTTCTTT	CASSLDRTGITEAFF
once	-	TRBV6-6	TRBJ2-5	TGTGCCACCTGTTTTCGGTACCAAGAGACCCAGTACTTC	CATCFRYQETQYF
-	TRBD1	TRBV7-2	TRBJ1-1	TGTGCCAGCAGGCTTGGGGGACAGATCACTGAAGCTTTCTTT	CASRLGGQITEAFF
-	TRBD1	TRBV19	TRBJ2-5	TGTGCCAGTAGTCTCCCCGGACAGGTCCCAGAGACCCAGTACTTC	CASSLPGQVPETQYF
-	TRBD1	TRBV28	TRBJ1-2	TGTGCCAGCGGGGATTCGACAGACAGGGGGCGCGGCTATGGCTACACCTTC	CASGDSTDRGRGYGYTF
-	TRBD1	TRBV25-1	TRBJ2-7	TGTGCCAGCAGTGCCTCGACAGGGGACGAGCAGTACTTC	CASSASTGDEQYF
-	-	TRBV7-6	TRBJ1-2	TGTGCCAGCAGCCTCGGGACTCAATATGGCTACACCTTC	CASSLGTQYGYTF
-	TRBD2	TRBV7-7	TRBJ2-1	TGTGCCAGCAGCTTAAGGTTCAGCGGGAGGGCCGATAGGAGTGAGCAGTTCTTC	CASSLRFSGRADRSEQFF
-	-	TRBV5-4	TRBJ2-6	TGTGCCAGCAGCTTGGCCCCACTTGGGGCCAACGTCCTGACTTTC	CASSLAPLGANVLTF
-	TRBD1	TRBV27	TRBJ1-2	TGTGCCAGCAGCCCGATGGGGACAGGGTTTGGCTACACCTTC	CASSPMGTGFGYTF
-	-	TRBV25-1	TRBJ2-1	TGTGCCAGCATCGCGGGAAGTCTCTACAATGAGCAGTTCTTC	CASIAGSLYNEQFF
-	-	TRBV5-4	TRBJ2-5	TGTGCCAGCAGCTTATTCCAGGTCGTTGGAGAGACCCAGTACTTC	CASSLFQVVGETQYF
-	TRBD1	TRBV19	TRBJ2-7	TGTGCCAGTAGGGGGCCGGGACAGGGGATCGTCGAGCAGTACTTC	CASRGPGQGIVEQYF
-	TRBD2	TRBV10-3	TRBJ2-3	TGTGCCATCAGTGAAGGACTAGCGGAAACAGATACGCAGTATTTT	CAISEGLAETDTQYF
-	-	TRBV7-6	TRBJ2-3	TGTGCCAGCAGCTTAGCGTTACTAGCTAGTCAGACAGATACGCAGTATTTT	CASSLALLASQTDTQYF
-	-	TRBV5-1	TRBJ2-7	TGCGCCAGCAGCCTTCCTGAGGGCACGAGGGACGAGCAGTACTTC	CASSLPEGTRDEQYF
once	-	TRBV7-2	TRBJ1-5	TGTGCCAGCAGCTCAAGACAGGGCAATCAGCCCCAGCATTTT	CASSSRQGNQPQHF
-	-	TRBV19	TRBJ1-5	TGTGCCAGTAGTATTCAGTTCGGGTGGTATAGCAATCAGCCCCAGCATTTT	CASSIQFGWYSNQPQHF
-	TRBD2	TRBV28	TRBJ2-1	TGTGCCAGCAGCCCAACTAGCGGGAAATACAATGAGCAGTTCTTC	CASSPTSGKYNEQFF
once	-	TRBV4-3	TRBJ2-1	TGCGCCAGCAGCCAAGTCAGCAATGAGCAGTTCTTC	CASSQVSNEQFF
-	TRBD1	TRBV18	TRBJ2-7	TGTGCCAGCTCACCCCTCGCCACAGGGGGTCTATACGAGCAGTACTTC	CASSPLATGGLYEQYF
-	-	TRBV5-5	TRBJ2-3	TGTGCCAGCAGCTTGCAACTAGCAGGAGATACGCAGTATTTT	CASSLQLAGDTQYF